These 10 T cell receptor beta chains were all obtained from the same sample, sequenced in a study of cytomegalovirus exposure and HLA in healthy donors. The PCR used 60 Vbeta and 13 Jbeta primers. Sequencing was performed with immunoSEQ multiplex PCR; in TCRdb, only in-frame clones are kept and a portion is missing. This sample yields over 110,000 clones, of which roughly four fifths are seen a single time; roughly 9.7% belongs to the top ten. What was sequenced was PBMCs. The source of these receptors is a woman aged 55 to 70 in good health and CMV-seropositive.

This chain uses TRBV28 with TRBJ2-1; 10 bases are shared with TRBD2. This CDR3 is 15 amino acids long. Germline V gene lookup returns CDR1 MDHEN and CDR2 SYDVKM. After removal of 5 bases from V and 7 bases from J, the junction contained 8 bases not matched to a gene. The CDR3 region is CASSISSGSGNEQFF. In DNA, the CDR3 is TGTGCCAGCAGTATTTCTAGCGGGAGTGGGAATGAGCAGTTCTTC. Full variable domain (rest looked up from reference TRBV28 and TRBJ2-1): DVKVTQSSRYLVKRTGEKVFLECVQDMDHENMFWYRQDPGLGLRLIYFSYDVKMKEKGDIPEGYSVSREKKERFSLILESASTNQTSMYLCASSISSGSGNEQFFGPGTRLTVL.

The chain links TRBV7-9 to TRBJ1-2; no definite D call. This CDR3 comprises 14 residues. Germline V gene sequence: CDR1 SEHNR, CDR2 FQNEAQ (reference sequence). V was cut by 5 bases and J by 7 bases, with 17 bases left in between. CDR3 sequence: CASSSISEAVGYTF. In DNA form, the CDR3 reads TGTGCCAGCAGCAGCATCAGTGAGGCGGTTGGCTACACCTTC.

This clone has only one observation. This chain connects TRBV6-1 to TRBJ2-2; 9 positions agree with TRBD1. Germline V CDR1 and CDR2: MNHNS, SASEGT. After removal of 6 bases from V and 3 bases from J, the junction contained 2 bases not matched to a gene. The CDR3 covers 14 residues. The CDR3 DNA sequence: TGTGCCAGCAGACGACAGGGGGACACCGGGGAGCTGTTTTTT. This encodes CASRRQGDTGELFF.

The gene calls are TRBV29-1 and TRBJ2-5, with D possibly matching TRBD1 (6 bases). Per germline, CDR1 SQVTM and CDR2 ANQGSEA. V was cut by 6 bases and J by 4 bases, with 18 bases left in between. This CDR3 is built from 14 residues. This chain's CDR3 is CSVGFRQGGETQYF. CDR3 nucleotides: TGCAGCGTCGGGTTTCGGCAAGGGGGAGAGACCCAGTACTTC.

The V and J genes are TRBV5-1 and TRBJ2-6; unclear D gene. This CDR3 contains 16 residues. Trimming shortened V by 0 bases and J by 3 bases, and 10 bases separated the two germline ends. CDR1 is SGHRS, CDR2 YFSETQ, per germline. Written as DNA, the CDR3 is TGCGCCAGCAGCTTGGCAGGATTGGGTGGGGCCAACGTCCTGACTTTC. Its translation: CASSLAGLGGANVLTF.

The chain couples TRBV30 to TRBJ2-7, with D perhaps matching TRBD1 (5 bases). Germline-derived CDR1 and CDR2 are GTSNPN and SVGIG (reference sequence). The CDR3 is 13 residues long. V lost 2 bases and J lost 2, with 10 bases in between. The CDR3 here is CAWSIGAPYEQYF. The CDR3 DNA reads TGTGCCTGGAGTATAGGGGCCCCCTACGAGCAGTACTTC.

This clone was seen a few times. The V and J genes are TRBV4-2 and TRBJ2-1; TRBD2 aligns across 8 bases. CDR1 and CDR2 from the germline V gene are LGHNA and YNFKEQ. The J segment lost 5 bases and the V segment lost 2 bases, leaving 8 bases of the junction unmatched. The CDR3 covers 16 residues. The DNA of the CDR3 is TGTGCCAGCAGCCAAAACGGCGGGAGGTCGCACAATGAGCAGTTCTTC. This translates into CASSQNGGRSHNEQFF.

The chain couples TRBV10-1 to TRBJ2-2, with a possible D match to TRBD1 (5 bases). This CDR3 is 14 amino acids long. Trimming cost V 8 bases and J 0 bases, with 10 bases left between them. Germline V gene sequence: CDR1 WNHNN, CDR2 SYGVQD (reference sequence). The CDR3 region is CASFRTPNTGELFF. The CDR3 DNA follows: TGCGCCAGCTTTAGGACACCGAACACCGGGGAGCTGTTTTTT.

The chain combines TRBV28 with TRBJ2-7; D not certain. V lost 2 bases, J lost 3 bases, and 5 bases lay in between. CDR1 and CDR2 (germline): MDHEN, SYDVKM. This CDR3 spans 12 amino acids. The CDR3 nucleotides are TGTGCCAGCAGTTTAGTCAGCTACGAGCAGTACTTC. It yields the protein CASSLVSYEQYF.

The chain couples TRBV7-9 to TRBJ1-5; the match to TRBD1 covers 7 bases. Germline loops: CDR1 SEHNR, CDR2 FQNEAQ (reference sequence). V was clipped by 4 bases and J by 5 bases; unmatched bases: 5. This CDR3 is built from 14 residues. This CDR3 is CASSSDRVDQPQHF. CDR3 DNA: TGTGCCAGCAGCTCCGACAGGGTTGATCAGCCCCAGCATTTT. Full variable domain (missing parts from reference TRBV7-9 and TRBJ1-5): DTGVSQNPRHKITKRGQNVTFRCDPISEHNRLYWYRQTLGQGPEFLTYFQNEAQLEKSRLLSDRFSAERPKGSFSTLEIQRTEQGDSAMYLCASSSDRVDQPQHFGDGTRLSIL.